This TCR beta chain appears in the sequencing data of a study of blood T cells in healthy people across ages. Germline V gives CDR1 DFQATT, CDR2 SNEGSKA (reference sequence). The trim removed 6 bases at V and 1 base at J, leaving 6 bases unmatched. The CDR3 covers 15 residues. Study outcomes and limitations: Bulk PBMC profiling left naive and antigen-experienced comparisons inconclusive.

Points on this clonotype: What it recognizes is unknown.

Alongside a J-beta primer mix, a sample-barcoded 5' primer served in a second PCR lasting roughly 7 to 12 cycles. Every sample gave at least 2.5 million paired-end reads containing CDR3. In TCRdb, the 5' RACE reads were re-called with MiXCR into one record per CDR3 protein. Of 1,300,000 or so distinct CDR3 sequences listed, approximately 59% are singletons. The TCR originated in a man aged 18 to 30 in good health. The sample comprised blood. The chain uses TRBV20-1 and TRBJ2-6; 7 nucleotides align to TRBD1. In DNA form, the CDR3 reads TGCAGTGCGAAAGGGGACAGTTCTGGGGCCAACGTCCTGACTTTC. This translates into CSAKGDSSGANVLTF.